Listed here are 4 T cell receptor beta chains from one sample, sequenced in a study of blood T cell repertoires in COVID-19. TCRdb keeps only in-frame clones here, not all; method: immunoSEQ multiplex PCR. Among over 100,000 clones listed, nearly 85% were seen once. Sequencing was carried out using peripheral blood. The receptors were gathered from a woman aged 50 to 60 with acute or convalescent COVID-19.

The V gene is TRBV9, the J gene TRBJ1-5, with a weak D call TRBD1 (5 bases). Looked up from germline, CDR1 is SGDLS and CDR2 is YYNGEE. The CDR3 has 14 amino acids. Deletions cut 4 bases from V and 2 bases from J, with 10 bases between. The DNA for the CDR3 is TGTGCCAGCAGCCCGGGGGTGGGCAATCAGCCCCAGCATTTT. Its translation: CASSPGVGNQPQHF.

This clone was observed a few times. The chain recombines TRBV15 with TRBJ2-6; D unclear. Trimming removed 9 bases from V and 1 base from J, with 10 bases in between. The V gene's germline CDR1 is LNHNV and CDR2 YYDKDF (reference sequence). The CDR3 spans 14 residues. CDR3 in amino acids: CATRSDSGANVLTF. The CDR3 DNA is TGTGCCACGAGAAGCGATTCTGGGGCCAACGTCCTGACTTTC.

This chain links TRBV6-5 with TRBJ2-1; D gene ambiguous. This CDR3 has 15 amino acids. Trimming took off 4 bases at V and 0 bases at J, with 10 bases between the two ends. Germline CDR1 reads MNHEY; CDR2 reads SVGAGI. This CDR3 is CASSSSRGSYNEQFF. The DNA for the CDR3 is TGTGCCAGCAGTTCCTCCCGCGGCTCCTACAATGAGCAGTTCTTC.

The chain recombines TRBV13 with TRBJ2-2; D is uncertain. V dropped 3 bases and J dropped 6 bases, with 8 bases sitting between them. The CDR3 spans 13 residues. CDR1 is PRHDT and CDR2 is FYEKMQ in the germline V gene (reference sequence). The chain's CDR3 is CASSFRSAGELFF. The CDR3 DNA follows: TGTGCCAGCAGCTTTCGATCGGCCGGGGAGCTGTTTTTT.